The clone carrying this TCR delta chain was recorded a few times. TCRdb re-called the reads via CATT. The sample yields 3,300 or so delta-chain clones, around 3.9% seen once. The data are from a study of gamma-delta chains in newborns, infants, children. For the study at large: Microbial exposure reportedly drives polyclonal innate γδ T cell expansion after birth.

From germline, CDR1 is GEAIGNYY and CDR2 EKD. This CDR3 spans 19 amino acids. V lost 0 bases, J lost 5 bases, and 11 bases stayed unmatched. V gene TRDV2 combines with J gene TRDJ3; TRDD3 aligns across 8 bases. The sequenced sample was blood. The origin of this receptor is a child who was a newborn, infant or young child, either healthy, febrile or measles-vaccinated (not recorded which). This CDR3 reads CACDTVLGVSPRDTRQMFF. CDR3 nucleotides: TGTGCCTGTGACACCGTACTGGGGGTTAGCCCCCGGGACACCCGACAGATGTTTTTC.